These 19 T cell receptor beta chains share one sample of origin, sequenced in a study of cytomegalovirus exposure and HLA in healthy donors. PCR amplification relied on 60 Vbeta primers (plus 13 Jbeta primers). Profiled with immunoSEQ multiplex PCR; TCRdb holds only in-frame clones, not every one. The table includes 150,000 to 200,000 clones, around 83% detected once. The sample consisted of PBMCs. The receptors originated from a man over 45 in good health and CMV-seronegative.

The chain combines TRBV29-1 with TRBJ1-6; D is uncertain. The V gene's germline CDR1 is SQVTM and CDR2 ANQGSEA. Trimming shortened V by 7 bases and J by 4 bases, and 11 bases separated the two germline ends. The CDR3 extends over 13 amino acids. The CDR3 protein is CSAAEQYNSPLHF. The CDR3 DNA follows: TGCAGCGCCGCGGAGCAGTATAATTCACCCCTCCACTTT.

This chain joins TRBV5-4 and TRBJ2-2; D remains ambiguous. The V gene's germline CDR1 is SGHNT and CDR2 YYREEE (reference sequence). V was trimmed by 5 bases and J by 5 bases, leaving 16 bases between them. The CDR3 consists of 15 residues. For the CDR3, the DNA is TGTGCCAGCAGTACTGGCGGAAGATCGACCGGGGAGCTGTTTTTT. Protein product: CASSTGGRSTGELFF.

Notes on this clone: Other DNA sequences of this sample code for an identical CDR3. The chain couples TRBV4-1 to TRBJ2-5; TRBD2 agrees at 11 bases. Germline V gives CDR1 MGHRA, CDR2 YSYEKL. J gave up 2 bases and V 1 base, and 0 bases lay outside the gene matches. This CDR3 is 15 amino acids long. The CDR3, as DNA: TGCGCCAGCAGCCAAGGACTAGCGGGACAAGAGACCCAGTACTTC. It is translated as CASSQGLAGQETQYF.

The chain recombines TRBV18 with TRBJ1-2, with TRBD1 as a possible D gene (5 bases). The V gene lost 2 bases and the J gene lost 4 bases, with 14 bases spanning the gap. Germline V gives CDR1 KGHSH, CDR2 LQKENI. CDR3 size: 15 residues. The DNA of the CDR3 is TGTGCCAGCTCACCAGCCGGGACTGACTTCTATGGCTACACCTTC. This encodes CASSPAGTDFYGYTF.

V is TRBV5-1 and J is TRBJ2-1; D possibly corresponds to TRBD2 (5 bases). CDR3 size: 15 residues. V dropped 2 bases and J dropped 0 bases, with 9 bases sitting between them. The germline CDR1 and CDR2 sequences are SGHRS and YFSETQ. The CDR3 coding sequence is TGCGCCAGCAGCTTTAGACGGGACTCCTACAATGAGCAGTTCTTC. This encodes CASSFRRDSYNEQFF.

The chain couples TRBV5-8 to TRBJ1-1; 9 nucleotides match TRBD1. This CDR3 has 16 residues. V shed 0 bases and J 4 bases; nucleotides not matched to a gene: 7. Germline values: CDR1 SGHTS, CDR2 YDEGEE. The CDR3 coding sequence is TGTGCCAGCAGCTTGGTGTTCGGGACAGGGAGCACTGAAGCTTTCTTT. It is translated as CASSLVFGTGSTEAFF.

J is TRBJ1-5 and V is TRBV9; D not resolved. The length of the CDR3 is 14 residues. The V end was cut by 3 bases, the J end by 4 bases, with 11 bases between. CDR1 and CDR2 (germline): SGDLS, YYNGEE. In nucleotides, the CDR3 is TGTGCCAGCAGCGCCACGACGGGAAATCAGCCCCAGCATTTT. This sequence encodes CASSATTGNQPQHF.

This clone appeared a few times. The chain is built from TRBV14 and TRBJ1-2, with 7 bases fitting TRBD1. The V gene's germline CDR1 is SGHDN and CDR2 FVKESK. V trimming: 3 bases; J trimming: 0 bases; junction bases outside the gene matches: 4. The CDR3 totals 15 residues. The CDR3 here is CASSQPGTANYGYTF. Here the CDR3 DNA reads TGTGCCAGCAGCCAGCCGGGGACAGCTAACTATGGCTACACCTTC.

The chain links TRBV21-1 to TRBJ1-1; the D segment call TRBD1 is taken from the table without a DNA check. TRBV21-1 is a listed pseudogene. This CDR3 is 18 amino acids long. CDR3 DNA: TGTGCCAGCAGCAAAGTTCCCCTACACAGGATTCTAGACACTGAAGCTTTCTTT. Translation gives CASSKVPLHRILDTEAFF.

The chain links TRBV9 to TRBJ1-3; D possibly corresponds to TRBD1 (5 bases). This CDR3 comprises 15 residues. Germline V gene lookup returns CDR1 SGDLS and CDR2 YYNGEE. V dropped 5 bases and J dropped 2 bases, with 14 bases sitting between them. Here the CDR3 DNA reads TGTGCCAGCAGTGCGATCGCGGGGGCTGGAAACACCATATATTTT. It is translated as CASSAIAGAGNTIYF.

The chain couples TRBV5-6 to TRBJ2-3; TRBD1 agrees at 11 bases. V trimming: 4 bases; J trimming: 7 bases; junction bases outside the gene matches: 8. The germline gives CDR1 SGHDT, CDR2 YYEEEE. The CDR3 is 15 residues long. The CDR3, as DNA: TGTGCCAGCAGCCGGGACAGGGGGTTGGTCTATACGCAGTATTTT. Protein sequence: CASSRDRGLVYTQYF.

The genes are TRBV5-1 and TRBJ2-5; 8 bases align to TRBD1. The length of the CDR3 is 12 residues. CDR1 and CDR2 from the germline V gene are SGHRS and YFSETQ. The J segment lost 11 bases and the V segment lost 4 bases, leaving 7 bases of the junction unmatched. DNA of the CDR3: TGCGCCAGCAGCCAGGGGGCGGAGGAGCAGTACTTC. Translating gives CASSQGAEEQYF.

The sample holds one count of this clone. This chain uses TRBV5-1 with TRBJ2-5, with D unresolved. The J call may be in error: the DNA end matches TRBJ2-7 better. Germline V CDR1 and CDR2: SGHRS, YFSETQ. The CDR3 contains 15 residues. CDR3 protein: CASSLGFGPGFEQYF. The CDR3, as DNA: TGCGCCAGCAGCCTCGGGTTCGGCCCCGGGTTCGAGCAGTACTTC.

The CDR3 spells CASRAQTSYNSPLHF. The CDR3, as DNA: TGCGCCAGCAGAGCGCAGACTTCCTATAATTCACCCCTCCACTTT. The genes are TRBV5-1 and TRBJ1-6; no reliable D call. Germline lookup yields CDR1 SGHRS and CDR2 YFSETQ. V was clipped by 5 bases and J by 1 base, with 10 bases between them. This CDR3 comprises 15 residues.

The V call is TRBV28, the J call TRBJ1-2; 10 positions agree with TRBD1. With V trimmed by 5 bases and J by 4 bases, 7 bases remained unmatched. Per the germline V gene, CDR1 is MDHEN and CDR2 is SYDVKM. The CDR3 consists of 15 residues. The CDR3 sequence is CASSPRQGALYGYTF. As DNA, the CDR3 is TGTGCCAGCAGTCCGCGACAGGGGGCCCTCTATGGCTACACCTTC.

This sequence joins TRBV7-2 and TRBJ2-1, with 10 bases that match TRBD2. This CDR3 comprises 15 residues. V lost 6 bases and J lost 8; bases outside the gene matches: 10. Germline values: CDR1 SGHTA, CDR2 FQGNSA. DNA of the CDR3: TGTGCCAGCAGTCCCGGGACTAGCGCAATGGATGAGCAGTTCTTC. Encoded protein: CASSPGTSAMDEQFF.

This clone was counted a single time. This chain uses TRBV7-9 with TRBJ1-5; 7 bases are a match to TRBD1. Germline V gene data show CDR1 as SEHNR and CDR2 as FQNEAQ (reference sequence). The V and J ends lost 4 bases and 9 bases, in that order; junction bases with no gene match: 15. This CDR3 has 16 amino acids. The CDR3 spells CASSSSTGAQWSPQHF. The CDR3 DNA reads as TGTGCCAGCAGCTCCTCCACAGGGGCCCAATGGTCGCCCCAGCATTTT.

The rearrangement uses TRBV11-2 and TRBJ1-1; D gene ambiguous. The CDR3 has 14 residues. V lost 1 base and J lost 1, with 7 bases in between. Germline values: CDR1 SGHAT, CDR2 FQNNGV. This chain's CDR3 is CASSLAPGNTEAFF. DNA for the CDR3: TGTGCCAGCAGCTTAGCTCCGGGGAACACTGAAGCTTTCTTT.

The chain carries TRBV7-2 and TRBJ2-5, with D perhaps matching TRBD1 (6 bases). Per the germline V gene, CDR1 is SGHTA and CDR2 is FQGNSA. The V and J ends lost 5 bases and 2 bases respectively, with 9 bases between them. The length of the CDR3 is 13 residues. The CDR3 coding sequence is TGTGCCAGCAGCGTAGGGACACAAGAGACCCAGTACTTC. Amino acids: CASSVGTQETQYF.